The 19 T cell receptor beta chains presented below share a single source sample, sequenced in a study of cytomegalovirus exposure and HLA in healthy donors. Data came from immunoSEQ multiplex PCR; TCRdb stores just in-frame clones and leaves some out. The sample lists under 250,000 clones; 90% to 95% were seen once. The sample taken for sequencing was PBMCs. All receptors derive from a woman between 18 and 29 years old in good health and CMV-seronegative.

Note on this clone: The germline gene is not matched at one end of the junction; a read error may be the cause. The chain uses TRBV29-1 and TRBJ2-3; 9 bases fit TRBD1. Per germline, CDR1 SQVTM and CDR2 ANQGSEA. The CDR3 spans 13 residues. The CDR3 region has the DNA TGCAGCTTTGAGACAGGGGGTAGAGATACGCAGTATTTT. Protein sequence: CSFETGGRDTQYF.

The chain joins TRBV6-4 to TRBJ2-2; D gene uncertain. This CDR3 region has 13 residues. Germline V lookup: CDR1 MRHNA, CDR2 SNTAGT. Deletions cut 2 bases from V and 6 bases from J, with 7 bases between. The CDR3 bases are TGTGCCAGCAGTGACGCTCTATCCGGGGAGCTGTTTTTT. It specifies CASSDALSGELFF.

This chain uses TRBV2 with TRBJ2-2, with D maybe TRBD2 (5 bases). This CDR3 comprises 16 residues. Looked up from germline, CDR1 is SNHLY and CDR2 is FYNNEI. Trimming removed 7 bases from V and 0 bases from J, with 15 bases in between. Here the CDR3 DNA reads TGTGCCAGCAACCGAAACGGGGATCCGAACACCGGGGAGCTGTTTTTT. It encodes CASNRNGDPNTGELFF.

V and J are TRBV5-4 and TRBJ1-6; unclear D gene. The germline CDR1 and CDR2 sequences are SGHNT and YYREEE (reference sequence). Trimming cost V 5 bases and J 7 bases, with 7 bases left between them. The CDR3 loop spans 12 amino acids. CDR3 nucleotide sequence: TGTGCCAGCAGGGCTGTGAATTCACCCCTCCACTTT. Amino acid sequence: CASRAVNSPLHF.

The chain is built from TRBV5-1 and TRBJ2-7; D perhaps matches TRBD1 (6 bases). Per the germline V gene, CDR1 is SGHRS and CDR2 is YFSETQ. V was cut by 1 base and J by 2 bases, with 13 bases left in between. The CDR3 loop spans 15 amino acids. The CDR3 region has the DNA TGCGCCAGCAGCTTGCCGTCAACAGGGACCTACGAGCAGTACTTC. Translated, it gives CASSLPSTGTYEQYF.

This clone was found a few times. This chain links TRBV9 with TRBJ2-3; D might be TRBD1 (6 bases). Trimming removed 0 bases from V and 4 bases from J, with 15 bases in between. The germline gives CDR1 SGDLS, CDR2 YYNGEE. The CDR3 contains 16 residues. The CDR3 loop is CASSVAGQGHADTQYF. CDR3 nucleotides: TGTGCCAGCAGCGTAGCTGGGCAGGGGCACGCAGATACGCAGTATTTT.

This chain uses TRBV5-6 with TRBJ1-5; perhaps TRBD1 as D (5 bases). There are 17 residues in the CDR3. Germline CDR1 and CDR2: SGHDT and YYEEEE. Trimming removed 4 bases from V and 5 bases from J, with 22 bases in between. The CDR3: CASSQIRPGGRHQPQHF. CDR3 nucleotide sequence: TGTGCCAGCAGCCAAATACGACCGGGGGGAAGGCATCAGCCCCAGCATTTT. The full variable domain, its missing parts supplied by reference TRBV5-6 and TRBJ1-5, is DAGVTQSPTHLIKTRGQQVTLRCSPKSGHDTVSWYQQALGQGPQFIFQYYEEEERQRGNFPDRFSGHQFPNYSSELNVNALLLGDSALYLCASSQIRPGGRHQPQHFGDGTRLSIL.

The DNA for the CDR3 is TGTGCCAGTACTCAACTAAACTATGGCTACACCTTC. Protein product: CASTQLNYGYTF. J is TRBJ1-2 and V is TRBV19; D not resolved. The length of the CDR3 is 12 residues. V dropped 7 bases and J dropped 2 bases, with 8 bases sitting between them. Germline V gives CDR1 LNHDA, CDR2 SQIVND (reference sequence). Full variable domain (rest looked up from reference TRBV19 and TRBJ1-2): DGGITQSPKYLFRKEGQNVTLSCEQNLNHDAMYWYRQDPGQGLRLIYYSQIVNDFQKGDIAEGYSVSREKKESFPLTVTSAQKNPTAFYLCASTQLNYGYTFGSGTRLTVV.

The rearrangement uses TRBV9 and TRBJ1-5; D gene unclear. Trimming took 3 bases from V and 0 from J, leaving 7 bases between them. This CDR3 contains 14 residues. Germline V gene lookup returns CDR1 SGDLS and CDR2 YYNGEE. DNA for the CDR3: TGTGCCAGCAGCGCTCAGTATAGCAATCAGCCCCAGCATTTT. It translates to CASSAQYSNQPQHF.

Only a few counts were recorded for this clone. The chain recombines TRBV9 with TRBJ1-3; D uncertain. Trimming shortened V by 4 bases and J by 0 bases, and 14 bases separated the two germline ends. This CDR3 has 16 residues. Germline CDR1 is SGDLS and CDR2 is YYNGEE. The CDR3: CASSPSPSNSGNTIYF. The CDR3 nucleotides read TGTGCCAGCAGCCCCTCCCCGAGTAACTCTGGAAACACCATATATTTT.

V usage is TRBV27 and J usage is TRBJ2-1; 9 bases agree with TRBD2. The germline V gene encodes CDR1 MNHEY and CDR2 SMNVEV (reference sequence). Trimming took 6 bases from V and 1 from J; bases not matched to a gene: 7. The CDR3 is made up of 16 amino acids. CDR3 DNA sequence: TGTGCCAGCAGAGGGGTAAGCGGGAGGTCCTACAATGAGCAGTTCTTC. Protein sequence: CASRGVSGRSYNEQFF.

The rearrangement uses TRBV4-1 and TRBJ1-2; possibly TRBD1 for D (5 bases). Trimming shortened V by 4 bases and J by 2 bases, and 17 bases separated the two germline ends. There are 16 residues in the CDR3. Germline V lookup: CDR1 MGHRA, CDR2 YSYEKL. In DNA, the CDR3 is TGCGCCAGCAGCCCGATCTCGTGGGGCCCCAACTATGGCTACACCTTC. Its translation is CASSPISWGPNYGYTF.

This clone was detected only once. This chain links TRBV7-2 with TRBJ1-4; D remains unclear. Germline V gene lookup returns CDR1 SGHTA and CDR2 FQGNSA. This CDR3 is 15 amino acids long. V was trimmed by 3 bases and J by 6 bases, leaving 14 bases between them. In DNA form, the CDR3 reads TGTGCCAGCAGCTTCGGAGGACGAAGCCATGAAAAACTGTTTTTT. Translating it yields CASSFGGRSHEKLFF.

The rearrangement uses TRBV7-2 and TRBJ2-1; 7 bases are a match to TRBD2. The V and J ends lost 4 bases and 9 bases, in that order; junction bases with no gene match: 12. Germline V gives CDR1 SGHTA, CDR2 FQGNSA. The CDR3 totals 15 residues. Here the CDR3 DNA reads TGTGCCAGCAGCTCCTCCTGGGAGGGTTCGGGTGAGCAGTTCTTC. This gives the protein CASSSSWEGSGEQFF.

The table lists this clone with many counts. Written as DNA, the CDR3 is TGTGCCAGCAGTGGGGAGGGGGATACGCAGTATTTT. Translating gives CASSGEGDTQYF. This rearrangement joins TRBV25-1 to TRBJ2-3, with 7 bases lining up with TRBD2. This CDR3 region has 12 residues. The V segment lost 4 bases and the J segment 6 bases; nucleotides outside the gene matches: 1. Germline V gene lookup returns CDR1 MGHDK and CDR2 SYGVNS.

The rearrangement joins TRBV11-2 to TRBJ2-3; 9 bases are shared with TRBD1. J was trimmed by 5 bases and V by 11 bases; bases with no gene match: 5. From germline, CDR1 is SGHAT and CDR2 FQNNGV. This CDR3 has 12 residues. CDR3 sequence: CAGGQGGDTQYF. The CDR3 DNA is TGTGCCGGGGGACAGGGAGGAGATACGCAGTATTTT.

This clone was detected once. J is TRBJ2-2 and V is TRBV6-6; D gene uncertain. There are 13 residues in the CDR3. The V and J ends lost 4 bases and 3 bases respectively, with 6 bases between them. Germline lookup yields CDR1 MNHNY and CDR2 SVGAGI (reference sequence). The CDR3 region has the DNA TGTGCCAGCAGTTTGACACACACCGGGGAGCTGTTTTTT. It is translated as CASSLTHTGELFF.

V and J are TRBV5-1 and TRBJ1-1, with 8 positions matching TRBD1. V shed 3 bases, J shed 1 base, and the junction held 2 bases outside the gene matches. Germline CDR1 and CDR2: SGHRS and YFSETQ. CDR3 length: 14 amino acids. CDR3 loop: CASSYGQGNTEAFF. Written as DNA, the CDR3 is TGCGCCAGCAGCTACGGACAGGGGAACACTGAAGCTTTCTTT.

This clone was detected once. The rearrangement uses TRBV30 and TRBJ2-5; TRBD1 aligns across 8 bases. Germline V gene sequence: CDR1 GTSNPN, CDR2 SVGIG (reference sequence). The CDR3 totals 13 residues. Losses at the gene ends were 2 bases for V and 6 bases for J; bases not matched to a gene: 5. The CDR3 loop is CAWSKRTGKTQYF. In nucleotides, the CDR3 is TGTGCCTGGAGTAAAAGGACAGGGAAGACCCAGTACTTC.